Listed below are T cell receptor beta chains from one sample, sequenced in a study of blood T cell repertoires in COVID-19. Method: immunoSEQ multiplex PCR; TCRdb's copy keeps in-frame clones and lacks some. The table shows tens of thousands of clones, with 80% occurring only once. Sequenced material: peripheral blood. All receptors come from a young man with COVID-19, enrolled during active disease. Each CDR3 is given with its conserved first and last residue. Each record gives: CDR3 protein, CDR3 DNA, clone size, D gene, J gene, V gene. The D gene is left open where the match is weak. Size is omitted from some rows. Given values are once, few, many or a class for expanded clones.

cdr3_aa: CASSLSGTSGSADTQYF; cdr3_nt: TGTGCCAGCAGCTTGTCCGGGACTAGCGGGAGTGCAGATACGCAGTATTTT; clone_size: -; d_call: TRBD2; j_call: TRBJ2-3; v_call: TRBV11-3
cdr3_aa: CASSQGYSGRGDTQYF; cdr3_nt: TGTGCCAGCAGCCAAGGGTATAGCGGGAGGGGAGATACGCAGTATTTT; clone_size: -; d_call: TRBD2; j_call: TRBJ2-3; v_call: TRBV3-1/TRBV3-2
cdr3_aa: CATSRDQGRELFF; cdr3_nt: TGTGCCACCAGCAGAGATCAGGGGAGGGAGCTGTTTTTT; clone_size: -; d_call: -; j_call: TRBJ2-2; v_call: TRBV15
cdr3_aa: CASSPGLAGEPREQFF; cdr3_nt: TGTGCCAGCAGCCCGGGACTAGCGGGAGAGCCTCGGGAGCAGTTCTTC; clone_size: once; d_call: TRBD2; j_call: TRBJ2-1; v_call: TRBV4-2
cdr3_aa: CASSQNPDSEAFF; cdr3_nt: TGTGCCAGCAGTCAGAACCCAGATTCTGAAGCTTTCTTT; clone_size: -; d_call: -; j_call: TRBJ1-1; v_call: TRBV2
cdr3_aa: CASSSHRDVLTF; cdr3_nt: TGTGCCAGCAGCTCGCACAGGGACGTCCTGACTTTC; clone_size: once; d_call: -; j_call: TRBJ2-6; v_call: TRBV7-3
cdr3_aa: CASSMTGGNSNQPQHF; cdr3_nt: TGTGCCAGCAGCATGACAGGGGGAAATAGCAATCAGCCCCAGCATTTT; clone_size: many; d_call: TRBD1; j_call: TRBJ1-5; v_call: TRBV7-2
cdr3_aa: CASSRQDYRLNYGYTF; cdr3_nt: TGTGCCAGCAGCCGGCAAGATTACAGATTGAACTATGGCTACACCTTC; clone_size: -; d_call: -; j_call: TRBJ1-2; v_call: TRBV3-1/TRBV3-2
cdr3_aa: CASSLLGGHGYTF; cdr3_nt: TGTGCCAGCAGTTTATTGGGGGGGCATGGCTACACCTTC; clone_size: -; d_call: -; j_call: TRBJ1-2; v_call: TRBV27
cdr3_aa: CASSLWGQGGEQYF; cdr3_nt: TGTGCCAGCAGCTTATGGGGACAGGGAGGCGAGCAGTACTTC; clone_size: once; d_call: TRBD1; j_call: TRBJ2-7; v_call: TRBV11-2
cdr3_aa: CASSRQGSNYGYTF; cdr3_nt: TGCGCCAGCAGTCGACAGGGATCGAACTATGGCTACACCTTC; clone_size: few; d_call: TRBD1; j_call: TRBJ1-2; v_call: TRBV5-1
cdr3_aa: CASSPPTEISNYGYTF; cdr3_nt: TGTGCCAGCTCACCACCGACAGAAATATCTAACTATGGCTACACCTTC; clone_size: -; d_call: -; j_call: TRBJ1-2; v_call: TRBV18
cdr3_aa: CASSGPNTTSPDYNEQFF; cdr3_nt: TGTGCCAGCAGTGGACCAAATACGACTAGCCCGGATTACAATGAGCAGTTCTTC; clone_size: -; d_call: TRBD2; j_call: TRBJ2-1; v_call: TRBV25-1
cdr3_aa: CAISGRRDSYEQYF; cdr3_nt: TGTGCCATCAGTGGTCGGAGAGACTCCTACGAGCAGTACTTC; clone_size: -; d_call: -; j_call: TRBJ2-7; v_call: TRBV10-3
cdr3_aa: CAIRITGNTEAFF; cdr3_nt: TGTGCCATCAGGATTACAGGGAACACTGAAGCTTTCTTT; clone_size: -; d_call: -; j_call: TRBJ1-1; v_call: TRBV10-3
cdr3_aa: CAISLSTGSYGYTF; cdr3_nt: TGTGCCATCAGCCTCTCAACAGGAAGCTATGGCTACACCTTC; clone_size: -; d_call: -; j_call: TRBJ1-2; v_call: TRBV10-3
cdr3_aa: CASSLDTGDEQFF; cdr3_nt: TGTGCCAGCAGCTTAGACACAGGGGATGAGCAGTTCTTC; clone_size: once; d_call: TRBD1; j_call: TRBJ2-1; v_call: TRBV27
cdr3_aa: CASSGIQGQETQYF; cdr3_nt: TGTGCCAGTAGTGGAATACAGGGTCAAGAGACCCAGTACTTC; clone_size: -; d_call: -; j_call: TRBJ2-5; v_call: TRBV19
cdr3_aa: CASSLSSRWAGANEQFF; cdr3_nt: TGCGCCAGCAGCTTATCTTCACGGTGGGCGGGAGCGAATGAGCAGTTCTTC; clone_size: -; d_call: TRBD2; j_call: TRBJ2-1; v_call: TRBV5-1
cdr3_aa: CASSILAGGNTEAFF; cdr3_nt: TGTGCCAGTAGTATTTTGGCAGGAGGGAACACTGAAGCTTTCTTT; clone_size: once; d_call: -; j_call: TRBJ1-1; v_call: TRBV19
cdr3_aa: CASSQGPGQQETQYF; cdr3_nt: TGTGCCAGCAGCCAGGGGCCGGGACAGCAAGAGACCCAGTACTTC; clone_size: -; d_call: TRBD1; j_call: TRBJ2-5; v_call: TRBV6-6
cdr3_aa: CASSYRMPRGEKLFF; cdr3_nt: TGTGCCAGCAGTTACAGGATGCCCCGCGGGGAAAAACTGTTTTTT; clone_size: -; d_call: -; j_call: TRBJ1-4; v_call: TRBV6-5
cdr3_aa: CASTRFTDSNQPQHF; cdr3_nt: TGTGCCAGCACCAGGTTCACGGATAGCAATCAGCCCCAGCATTTT; clone_size: few; d_call: -; j_call: TRBJ1-5; v_call: TRBV2
cdr3_aa: CASSGTGGYQPQHF; cdr3_nt: TGTGCCAGCAGTGGGACAGGGGGGTATCAGCCCCAGCATTTT; clone_size: -; d_call: TRBD1; j_call: TRBJ1-5; v_call: TRBV2
cdr3_aa: CASSISGSSGNTIYF; cdr3_nt: TGTGCCAGCAGTATATCCGGGAGCTCTGGAAACACCATATATTTT; clone_size: -; d_call: -; j_call: TRBJ1-3; v_call: TRBV27
cdr3_aa: CASVSRSYNEQFF; cdr3_nt: TGTGCCAGCGTGTCGCGATCCTACAATGAGCAGTTCTTC; clone_size: -; d_call: -; j_call: TRBJ2-1; v_call: TRBV6-5
cdr3_aa: CASSQIQGGRQPQHF; cdr3_nt: TGCGCCAGCAGCCAGATACAGGGGGGACGGCAGCCCCAGCATTTT; clone_size: -; d_call: TRBD1; j_call: TRBJ1-5; v_call: TRBV4-1
cdr3_aa: CASSASGGGSSYNEQFF; cdr3_nt: TGTGCCAGCAGTGCCTCGGGTGGGGGCAGCTCCTACAATGAGCAGTTCTTC; clone_size: -; d_call: -; j_call: TRBJ2-1; v_call: TRBV6-4
cdr3_aa: CASSRGTPNTGELFF; cdr3_nt: TGTGCCAGCTCACGCGGGACTCCGAACACCGGGGAGCTGTTTTTT; clone_size: -; d_call: -; j_call: TRBJ2-2; v_call: TRBV18
cdr3_aa: CASSQEMENEQFF; cdr3_nt: TGCGCCAGCAGCCAAGAGATGGAGAATGAGCAGTTCTTC; clone_size: -; d_call: -; j_call: TRBJ2-1; v_call: TRBV4-1
cdr3_aa: CATSDPTGGTSTIYF; cdr3_nt: TGTGCCACCAGTGATCCTACAGGGGGCACTAGCACCATATATTTT; clone_size: -; d_call: TRBD1; j_call: TRBJ1-3; v_call: TRBV24-1
cdr3_aa: CASSKARDRGLQGNQPQHF; cdr3_nt: TGTGCCAGCAGCAAAGCCAGGGACAGGGGGCTTCAAGGCAATCAGCCCCAGCATTTT; clone_size: -; d_call: -; j_call: TRBJ1-5; v_call: TRBV21-1
cdr3_aa: CASSLLGTGGIGEKLFF; cdr3_nt: TGTGCCAGCAGTTTACTAGGGACAGGGGGCATCGGGGAAAAACTGTTTTTT; clone_size: -; d_call: TRBD1; j_call: TRBJ1-4; v_call: TRBV28
cdr3_aa: CASREASRNTGELFF; cdr3_nt: TGTGCCAGCAGGGAAGCTAGCAGGAACACCGGGGAGCTGTTTTTT; clone_size: few; d_call: -; j_call: TRBJ2-2; v_call: TRBV4-2
cdr3_aa: CASTTGHYGYTF; cdr3_nt: TGTGCCAGCACTACAGGGCACTATGGCTACACCTTC; clone_size: -; d_call: -; j_call: TRBJ1-2; v_call: TRBV9
cdr3_aa: CASSPTGLGVSTGELFF; cdr3_nt: TGCGCCAGCAGCCCTACAGGGCTTGGGGTGAGCACCGGGGAGCTGTTTTTT; clone_size: -; d_call: -; j_call: TRBJ2-2; v_call: TRBV5-1
cdr3_aa: CASSSSGTSKNEQFF; cdr3_nt: TGTGCCAGCAGCTCATCCGGGACTAGCAAGAATGAGCAGTTCTTC; clone_size: -; d_call: TRBD2; j_call: TRBJ2-1; v_call: TRBV7-2
cdr3_aa: CASSPPRGGRVGTDTQYF; cdr3_nt: TGTGCCAGCAGCCCCCCGAGGGGGGGGCGGGTGGGCACAGATACGCAGTATTTT; clone_size: -; d_call: -; j_call: TRBJ2-3; v_call: TRBV9
cdr3_aa: CASSLGLAGGGNEQFF; cdr3_nt: TGTGCCAGCAGCTTAGGGCTAGCGGGAGGGGGCAATGAGCAGTTCTTC; clone_size: -; d_call: TRBD2; j_call: TRBJ2-1; v_call: TRBV7-2
cdr3_aa: CASSESEGHSNEQFF; cdr3_nt: TGTGCCAGCAGTGAATCGGAGGGCCATTCCAATGAGCAGTTCTTC; clone_size: -; d_call: -; j_call: TRBJ2-1; v_call: TRBV6-1
cdr3_aa: CASSSPTAGTSGYEQYF; cdr3_nt: TGCGCCAGCAGCTCCCCGACAGCAGGGACTAGCGGCTACGAGCAGTACTTC; clone_size: -; d_call: TRBD2; j_call: TRBJ2-7; v_call: TRBV5-1
cdr3_aa: CASSGTGDGYTF; cdr3_nt: TGTGCCAGCAGTGGGACAGGGGATGGCTACACCTTC; clone_size: once; d_call: TRBD1; j_call: TRBJ1-2; v_call: TRBV27
cdr3_aa: CASSEGTGGFYNSPLHF; cdr3_nt: TGCGCCAGCAGTGAGGGGACAGGGGGCTTCTATAATTCACCCCTCCACTTT; clone_size: -; d_call: TRBD1; j_call: TRBJ1-6; v_call: TRBV10-1
cdr3_aa: CSAPPQNEQFF; cdr3_nt: TGCAGTGCCCCCCCTCAGAATGAGCAGTTCTTC; clone_size: once; d_call: -; j_call: TRBJ2-1; v_call: TRBV20-1
cdr3_aa: CASSSRQPEAFF; cdr3_nt: TGTGCCAGCAGTTCCAGACAGCCTGAAGCTTTCTTT; clone_size: -; d_call: -; j_call: TRBJ1-1; v_call: TRBV6-2/TRBV6-3
cdr3_aa: CASSPGQGLYEQYF; cdr3_nt: TGCGCCAGCAGCCCAGGACAGGGACTTTACGAGCAGTACTTC; clone_size: -; d_call: TRBD1; j_call: TRBJ2-7; v_call: TRBV5-1
cdr3_aa: CASSYSTSLGPAETQYF; cdr3_nt: TGTGCCAGCAGTTACTCGACATCTTTGGGGCCTGCGGAGACCCAGTACTTC; clone_size: once; d_call: -; j_call: TRBJ2-5; v_call: TRBV6-2/TRBV6-3
cdr3_aa: CASSLENSGGSYEQYF; cdr3_nt: TGTGCCAGCAGCTTAGAGAATAGCGGGGGATCCTACGAGCAGTACTTC; clone_size: -; d_call: TRBD2; j_call: TRBJ2-7; v_call: TRBV11-3
cdr3_aa: CASSYSVQENTEAFF; cdr3_nt: TGTGCCAGCAGTTACTCTGTACAGGAGAACACTGAAGCTTTCTTT; clone_size: once; d_call: -; j_call: TRBJ1-1; v_call: TRBV6-2/TRBV6-3
cdr3_aa: CASRLDRGETQYF; cdr3_nt: TGTGCCAGCAGACTGGACAGGGGCGAGACCCAGTACTTC; clone_size: -; d_call: TRBD1; j_call: TRBJ2-5; v_call: TRBV28
cdr3_aa: CASSRLGQIVLYEQYF; cdr3_nt: TGTGCCAGCAGTCGTTTGGGACAGATAGTTCTCTACGAGCAGTACTTC; clone_size: -; d_call: TRBD1; j_call: TRBJ2-7; v_call: TRBV2
cdr3_aa: CASSSTTGERSPLHF; cdr3_nt: TGTGCCAGCAGCTCTACGACAGGGGAGAGGTCACCCCTCCACTTT; clone_size: -; d_call: TRBD1; j_call: TRBJ1-6; v_call: TRBV9
cdr3_aa: CASSPGSLKSYGYTF; cdr3_nt: TGTGCCAGCAGCCCCGGGAGCCTCAAAAGCTATGGCTACACCTTC; clone_size: -; d_call: -; j_call: TRBJ1-2; v_call: TRBV28
cdr3_aa: CASKQDRGSGSNQPQHF; cdr3_nt: TGTGCCAGTAAACAGGACAGGGGGTCTGGAAGCAATCAGCCCCAGCATTTT; clone_size: -; d_call: TRBD1; j_call: TRBJ1-5; v_call: TRBV19
cdr3_aa: CASSRSGGPSETQYF; cdr3_nt: TGCGCCAGCAGCCGCAGCGGGGGCCCTTCAGAGACCCAGTACTTC; clone_size: -; d_call: TRBD2; j_call: TRBJ2-5; v_call: TRBV4-1
cdr3_aa: CASSQVMSDEQYF; cdr3_nt: TGTGCCAGCAGCCAAGTAATGAGCGACGAGCAGTACTTC; clone_size: -; d_call: -; j_call: TRBJ2-7; v_call: TRBV3-1/TRBV3-2
cdr3_aa: CASSDHRGRIQNEQFF; cdr3_nt: TGCGCCAGCAGTGACCACAGGGGGCGGATACAGAATGAGCAGTTCTTC; clone_size: -; d_call: TRBD1; j_call: TRBJ2-1; v_call: TRBV10-1